The 16 T cell receptor beta chains below were found in one sample sequenced in a study of blood T cell repertoires in COVID-19. This table comes from immunoSEQ multiplex PCR, and its TCRdb copy is limited to in-frame clones, with some not included. The sample gives more than 250,000 clones, roughly 89% of which show up once; 6% to 7% is in the top ten. The sequenced sample consisted of PBMCs or T cells enriched from blood (not recorded which). These receptors came from a woman in her 40s who had recovered from COVID-19.

The chain joins TRBV28 to TRBJ2-2; 11 nucleotides agree with TRBD2. There are 15 residues in the CDR3. J was trimmed by 1 base and V by 6 bases; bases with no gene match: 1. Germline lookup yields CDR1 MDHEN and CDR2 SYDVKM. The CDR3 here is CASRGLAGNTGELFF. CDR3 in DNA: TGTGCCAGCAGAGGACTAGCGGGGAACACCGGGGAGCTGTTTTTT.

The chain joins TRBV28 to TRBJ2-3, with TRBD1 as a possible D gene (7 bases). The CDR3 runs 15 residues. V lost 3 bases and J 5 bases, leaving 15 bases between the germline ends. Per the germline V gene, CDR1 is MDHEN and CDR2 is SYDVKM. The CDR3 DNA reads TGTGCCAGCAGTTTCTCCTCAGGGGGGCAAGATACGCAGTATTTT. It yields the protein CASSFSSGGQDTQYF.

This clone was picked up a small number of times. This chain's CDR3 is CASSLGSGGREKLFF. CDR3 sequence (DNA): TGTGCCAGCAGTCTTGGCTCGGGGGGACGAGAAAAACTGTTTTTT. This chain uses TRBV7-9 with TRBJ1-4; D might be TRBD1 (5 bases). CDR3 length: 15 amino acids. From germline, CDR1 is SEHNR and CDR2 FQNEAQ (reference sequence). The V and J ends lost 6 bases and 8 bases respectively, with 19 bases between them.

The J gene is TRBJ1-4, the V gene TRBV2; tentatively, D is TRBD1 (5 bases). The CDR3 length is 17 residues. Between the trimmed V and J ends, which lost 6 bases and 8 bases, there was a span of 25 bases. Germline V gives CDR1 SNHLY, CDR2 FYNNEI. The CDR3 coding sequence is TGTGCCAGCAGACGCGGGACCCCTGGAGATGGGGGAGAAAAACTGTTTTTT. Translated, it gives CASRRGTPGDGGEKLFF. Using reference TRBV2 and TRBJ1-4 for the parts outside the CDR3, the full variable domain is EPEVTQTPSHQVTQMGQEVILRCVPISNHLYFYWYRQILGQKVEFLVSFYNNEISEKSEIFDDQFSVERPDGSNFTLKIRSTKLEDSAMYFCASRRGTPGDGGEKLFFGSGTQLSVL.

The J gene is TRBJ1-1, the V gene TRBV6-2 or TRBV6-3; the D gene is possibly TRBD1 (6 bases). This CDR3 spans 16 amino acids. The germline CDR1 and CDR2 sequences are MNHEY and SVGEGT. V was clipped by 6 bases and J by 1 base, with 18 bases between them. In DNA, the CDR3 is TGTGCCAGCAGCCCTAACCAACAGGGTACGAACACTGAAGCTTTCTTT. It yields the protein CASSPNQQGTNTEAFF.

V usage is TRBV2 and J usage is TRBJ1-2; 7 positions match TRBD1. Germline trimming cut 6 bases from V and 2 bases from J; bases unmatched to any gene: 6. This CDR3 is built from 14 residues. Germline loops: CDR1 SNHLY, CDR2 FYNNEI. The CDR3: CASSYGTENYGYTF. Written as DNA, the CDR3 is TGTGCCAGCAGCTACGGGACAGAGAACTATGGCTACACCTTC. Together with reference TRBV2 and TRBJ1-2, the CDR3 gives the full variable domain: EPEVTQTPSHQVTQMGQEVILRCVPISNHLYFYWYRQILGQKVEFLVSFYNNEISEKSEIFDDQFSVERPDGSNFTLKIRSTKLEDSAMYFCASSYGTENYGYTFGSGTRLTVV.

This sequence joins TRBV6-5 and TRBJ2-7, with 7 nucleotides matching TRBD2. The CDR3 is made up of 15 amino acids. Germline CDR1 MNHEY, CDR2 SVGAGI. V shed 8 bases and J 3 bases; nucleotides not matched to a gene: 13. CDR3 bases: TGTGCCAGCGACGGTCATGGGGGGGGAGGCTACGAGCAGTACTTC. This sequence encodes CASDGHGGGGYEQYF.

The chain uses TRBV19 and TRBJ1-1, with a possible D match to TRBD1 (5 bases). CDR1 and CDR2 (germline): LNHDA, SQIVND (reference sequence). Trimming removed 6 bases from V and 4 bases from J, with 18 bases in between. This CDR3 is 15 amino acids long. CDR3 residues: CASSSPRGVSTEAFF. The CDR3 nucleotides read TGTGCCAGTAGCTCTCCCCGGGGGGTAAGCACTGAAGCTTTCTTT.

V gene TRBV15 combines with J gene TRBJ1-6, with 12 bases lining up with TRBD1. CDR1 is LNHNV, CDR2 YYDKDF, per germline (reference sequence). Trimming at V came to 2 bases and at J to 9 bases, leaving 5 bases not matched to a gene. This CDR3 spans 16 amino acids. The CDR3 DNA reads TGTGCCACCAGCAGATCCGGGACAGGGGGCACTTCACCCCTCCACTTT. This codes for CATSRSGTGGTSPLHF.

This clone has a single count. The chain is built from TRBV7-2 and TRBJ2-1, with 9 bases identical to TRBD2. Germline V gives CDR1 SGHTA, CDR2 FQGNSA. This CDR3 contains 17 residues. V trimming: 1 base; J trimming: 7 bases; junction bases outside the gene matches: 11. The chain's CDR3 is CASSLGGGRAQGNEQFF. DNA of the CDR3: TGTGCCAGCAGCTTAGGGGGCGGGAGGGCTCAGGGAAATGAGCAGTTCTTC.

A few counts support this clone. The CDR3: CASSQDRGNQPQHF. The CDR3 bases are TGCGCCAGCAGCCAAGACCGCGGGAATCAGCCCCAGCATTTT. The chain is built from TRBV4-1 and TRBJ1-5; no clear D. The germline V gene encodes CDR1 MGHRA and CDR2 YSYEKL. The CDR3 totals 14 residues. V was shortened by 0 bases and J by 4 bases, with 7 bases between the two germline ends.

In DNA form, the CDR3 reads TGTGCCAGCAGAGCGTATAGCGGGAGACGGGCATATGAGCAGTTCTTC. It codes for CASRAYSGRRAYEQFF. The chain joins TRBV7-2 to TRBJ2-1; 9 bases are shared with TRBD2. The CDR3 is 16 amino acids. Germline V lookup: CDR1 SGHTA, CDR2 FQGNSA. With 6 bases clipped from V and 8 bases from J, the junction kept 14 bases outside the gene matches.

This clone was recorded only once. The chain links TRBV28 to TRBJ2-7; D is perhaps TRBD2 (6 bases). V was shortened by 6 bases and J by 7 bases, with 19 bases between the two germline ends. Germline lookup yields CDR1 MDHEN and CDR2 SYDVKM. This CDR3 is 14 amino acids long. Here the CDR3 reads CASSPAGSLREQYF. The CDR3 nucleotides are TGTGCCAGCAGCCCCGCGGGGTCCCTTCGGGAGCAGTACTTC.

V and J are TRBV4-3 and TRBJ2-7; TRBD2 might be the D (6 bases). The V end was cut by 2 bases, the J end by 2 bases, with 13 bases between. The CDR3 length is 15 residues. Per germline, CDR1 LGHNA and CDR2 YSLEER. CDR3 DNA: TGCGCCAGCAGCCAAAACAGCGGGTTTGCCTACGAGCAGTACTTC. It codes for CASSQNSGFAYEQYF.

The V and J genes are TRBV4-1 and TRBJ1-4; D perhaps matches TRBD1 (6 bases). Germline CDR1 is MGHRA and CDR2 is YSYEKL. The CDR3 is made up of 15 amino acids. V lost 0 bases, J lost 4 bases, and 9 bases lay in between. The CDR3 DNA sequence: TGCGCCAGCAGCCAAGATAAGGGGGTTAATGAAAAACTGTTTTTT. It codes for CASSQDKGVNEKLFF.

The chain recombines TRBV25-1 with TRBJ1-4, with TRBD1 matching over 9 bases. V lost 3 bases to trimming and J lost 2 bases; unmatched junction nucleotides: 1. CDR3 length: 15 residues. CDR1 is MGHDK, CDR2 SYGVNS, per germline. DNA for the CDR3: TGTGCCAGCAGTGAGGGGACAGGGACTAATGAAAAACTGTTTTTT. Amino acids: CASSEGTGTNEKLFF.